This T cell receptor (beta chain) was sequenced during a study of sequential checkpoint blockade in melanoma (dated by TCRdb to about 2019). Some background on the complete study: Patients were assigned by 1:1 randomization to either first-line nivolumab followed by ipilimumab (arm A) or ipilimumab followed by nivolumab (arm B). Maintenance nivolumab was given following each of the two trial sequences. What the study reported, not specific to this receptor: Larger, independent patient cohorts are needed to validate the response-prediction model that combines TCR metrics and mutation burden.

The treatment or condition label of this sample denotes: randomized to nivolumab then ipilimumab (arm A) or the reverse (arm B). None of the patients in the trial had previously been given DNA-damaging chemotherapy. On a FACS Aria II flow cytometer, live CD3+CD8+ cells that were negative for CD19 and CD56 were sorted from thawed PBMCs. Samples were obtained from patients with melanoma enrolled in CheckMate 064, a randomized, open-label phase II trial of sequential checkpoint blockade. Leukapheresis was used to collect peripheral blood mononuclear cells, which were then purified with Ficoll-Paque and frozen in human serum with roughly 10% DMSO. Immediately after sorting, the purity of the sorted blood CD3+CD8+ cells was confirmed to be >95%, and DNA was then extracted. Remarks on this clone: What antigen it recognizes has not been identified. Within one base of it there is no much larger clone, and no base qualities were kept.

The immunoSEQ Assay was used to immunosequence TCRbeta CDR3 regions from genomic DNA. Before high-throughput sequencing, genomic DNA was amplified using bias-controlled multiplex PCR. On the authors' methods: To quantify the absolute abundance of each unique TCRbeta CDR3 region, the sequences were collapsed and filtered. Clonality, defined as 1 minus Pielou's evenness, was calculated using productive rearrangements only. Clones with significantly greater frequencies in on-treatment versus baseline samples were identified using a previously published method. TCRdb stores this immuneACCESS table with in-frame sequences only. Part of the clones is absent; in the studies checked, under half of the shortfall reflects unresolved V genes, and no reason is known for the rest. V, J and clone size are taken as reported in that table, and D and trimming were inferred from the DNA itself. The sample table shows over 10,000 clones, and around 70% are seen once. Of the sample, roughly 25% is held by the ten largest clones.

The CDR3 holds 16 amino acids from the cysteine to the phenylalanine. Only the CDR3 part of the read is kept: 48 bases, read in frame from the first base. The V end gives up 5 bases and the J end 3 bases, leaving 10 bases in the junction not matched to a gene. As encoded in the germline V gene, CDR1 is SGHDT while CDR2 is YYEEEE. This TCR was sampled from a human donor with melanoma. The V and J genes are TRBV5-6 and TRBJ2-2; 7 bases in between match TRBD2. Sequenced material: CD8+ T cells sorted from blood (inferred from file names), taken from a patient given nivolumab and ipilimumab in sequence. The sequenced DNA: TGTGCCAGCAGTACCGGGACTACGGTGTACACCGGGGAGCTGTTTTTT. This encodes CASSTGTTVYTGELFF.